This paragraph reports one T cell receptor beta chain. Its antigen is undetermined. Sequenced by immunoSEQ multiplex PCR; TCRdb stores in-frame clones only, minus some. The profile shows 65,000 to 85,000 clones, 93% of them singletons. This specimen belongs to a study of siplizumab effects on memory and regulatory T cells. Broader study findings: Memory cells seemed less diverse than naive T cells, which also seemed major contributors to the alloresponse. Tracing alloreactive clones into unstimulated subsets worked for only a minor fraction of them. Roughly 80-97% of dividing CD4+ or CD8+ clones were without an attributable naive or memory phenotype.

The CDR3 covers 15 residues. The germline V gene has CDR1 SGHDT and CDR2 YYEEEE. The ends were cut back, 1 base at V and 8 bases at J, with 16 bases in the middle. This receptor was taken from a human donor in good health. V and J are TRBV5-6 and TRBJ2-1; D gene ambiguous. The specimen was CD8+ T cells sorted from blood. The CDR3 nucleotides are TGTGCCAGCAGCTTGAGGTCCAGTCACGGAGATGAGCAGTTCTTC. Protein product: CASSLRSSHGDEQFF.